This TCR beta chain emerged from a study of blood T cells in healthy people across ages. Study-level findings and limits: Per million T cells, the diversity of TCR beta decreased roughly linearly as age advanced.

Next came a second PCR, run for about 7 to 12 cycles, which used a sample-barcoded 5' primer along with a J-beta primer mix. TCRdb fed the 5' RACE reads into MiXCR, producing one record per CDR3 protein. The sample holds 650,000 to 700,000 distinct CDR3 sequences; 40% to 65% are singletons and the top ten take roughly 14%. The V gene's germline CDR1 is SQVTM and CDR2 ANQGSEA. CDR3 length: 12 residues. Germline trimming cut 7 bases from V and 4 bases from J; bases unmatched to any gene: 1. This clonotype was seen repeatedly, ten times or more. Antigen: not known. Peripheral blood was drawn, roughly 10 milliliters per donor. Per sample, extraction of total RNA gave at least 5 micrograms in every case.

The material sequenced was blood. The clonotype comes from a woman aged 80 or over in good health. The gene calls are TRBV29-1 and TRBJ2-5; TRBD2 aligns across 12 bases. CDR3 sequence reads: CSALAGGETQYF. The CDR3 nucleotides read TGCAGCGCACTAGCGGGGGGAGAGACCCAGTACTTC.